Listed here is a single T cell receptor beta chain. Sequencing was performed with immunoSEQ multiplex PCR; in TCRdb, only in-frame clones are kept and a portion is missing. The top ten hold roughly 18% of the sample, which has around 120,000 clones, around 84% seen once. The data derive from a study of T cell responses to AZD1222 COVID-19 vaccine. Analyses pooled second doses at about 4 or about 12 weeks. V shed 5 bases, J shed 1 base, and the junction held 13 bases outside the gene matches. Germline V gives CDR1 SEHNR, CDR2 FQNEAQ (reference sequence). This CDR3 spans 19 amino acids. The starting material was peripheral blood, obtained 28 days after the second AZD1222 dose. The sequence was collected from an adult who received the AZD1222 COVID-19 vaccine. The V and J genes are TRBV7-9 and TRBJ2-1; TRBD2 aligns across 11 bases. CDR3 sequence reads: CASSPRSLAGVWSYNEQFF. The CDR3 bases are TGTGCCAGCAGCCCTCGGTCACTAGCGGGAGTCTGGTCCTACAATGAGCAGTTCTTC.